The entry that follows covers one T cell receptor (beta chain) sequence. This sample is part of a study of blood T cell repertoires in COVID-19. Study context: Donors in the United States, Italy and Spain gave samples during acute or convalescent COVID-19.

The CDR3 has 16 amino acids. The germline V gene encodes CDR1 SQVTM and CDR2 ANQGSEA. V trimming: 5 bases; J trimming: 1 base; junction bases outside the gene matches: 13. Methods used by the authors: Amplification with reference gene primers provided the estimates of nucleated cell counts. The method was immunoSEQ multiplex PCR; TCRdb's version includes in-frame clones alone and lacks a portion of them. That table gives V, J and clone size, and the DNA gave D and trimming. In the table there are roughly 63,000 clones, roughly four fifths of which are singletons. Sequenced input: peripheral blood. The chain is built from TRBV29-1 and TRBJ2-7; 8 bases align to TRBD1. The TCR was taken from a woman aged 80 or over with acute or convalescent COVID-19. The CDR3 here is CSVLVPGQETSYEQYF. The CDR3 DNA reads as TGCAGCGTTCTAGTCCCGGGACAGGAAACATCCTACGAGCAGTACTTC.